The 7 T cell receptor beta chains in this list originate from one sample, sequenced in a study of cytomegalovirus exposure and HLA in healthy donors. The primer mix had 60 Vbeta and 13 Jbeta primers. Generated by immunoSEQ multiplex PCR, the TCRdb table keeps only in-frame clones and is missing some. The table has about 82,000 clones, about 79% seen once; the top ten hold 15% to 20%. Sequenced material: PBMCs. The receptor set was obtained from a man between 65 and 85 years old in good health and CMV-seropositive.

The chain uses TRBV29-1 and TRBJ2-3; D is perhaps TRBD2 (6 bases). Germline values: CDR1 SQVTM, CDR2 ANQGSEA. The CDR3 is 14 residues long. The V and J ends lost 5 bases and 2 bases respectively, with 14 bases between them. The CDR3 DNA reads as TGCAGCGTTACTACGGGACTGAACACAGATACGCAGTATTTT. Translated, it gives CSVTTGLNTDTQYF.

The gene calls are TRBV6-1 and TRBJ2-4; no clear D. The ends were cut back, 2 bases at V and 1 base at J, with 9 bases in the middle. CDR1 is MNHNS, CDR2 SASEGT, per germline. The CDR3 sequence is 15 residues long. CDR3 sequence (DNA): TGTGCCAGCAGTGAAAGACATCCGGCCAAAAACATTCAGTACTTC. This codes for CASSERHPAKNIQYF.

This clone showed up just a few times. This chain uses TRBV7-9 with TRBJ1-1; 7 bases fit TRBD1. Losses at the gene ends were 5 bases for V and 0 bases for J; bases not matched to a gene: 3. Germline V gives CDR1 SEHNR, CDR2 FQNEAQ (reference sequence). The CDR3 covers 14 residues. The CDR3 spells CASSPTGMNTEAFF. In nucleotides, the CDR3 is TGTGCCAGCAGCCCGACAGGGATGAACACTGAAGCTTTCTTT.

The gene calls are TRBV11-2 and TRBJ2-7; 11 positions agree with TRBD1. The CDR3 is made up of 14 amino acids. Losses at the gene ends were 6 bases for V and 6 bases for J; bases not matched to a gene: 7. Germline V lookup: CDR1 SGHAT, CDR2 FQNNGV. CDR3 nucleotide sequence: TGTGCCAGCAGACCGGACAGGGGGCTTGGCGAGCAGTACTTC. This translates into CASRPDRGLGEQYF.

This chain links TRBV28 with TRBJ2-1, with D perhaps matching TRBD1 (6 bases). This CDR3 contains 15 residues. V was pared by 4 bases and J by 7 bases, with 17 bases between. CDR1 is MDHEN and CDR2 is SYDVKM in the germline V gene. The CDR3 sequence is CASSSSAQGWNEQFF. DNA of the CDR3: TGTGCCAGCAGTTCTTCTGCTCAGGGGTGGAATGAGCAGTTCTTC.

The chain has TRBV27 and TRBJ1-2; no firm D call. The ends were cut back, 2 bases at V and 4 bases at J, with 11 bases in the middle. The CDR3 length is 14 residues. Germline CDR1 MNHEY, CDR2 SMNVEV (reference sequence). The CDR3 bases are TGTGCCAGCAGTTTAGGTCGGTACCCCTATGGCTACACCTTC. Amino acid sequence: CASSLGRYPYGYTF.

J is TRBJ1-2 and V is TRBV7-9, with a tentative D call TRBD1 (6 bases). V was shortened by 2 bases and J by 3 bases, with 10 bases between the two germline ends. CDR1 is SEHNR, CDR2 FQNEAQ, per germline (reference sequence). The CDR3 has 14 amino acids. CDR3 in DNA: TGTGCCAGCAGCTTAACGGGGGGCGACTATGGCTACACCTTC. It yields the protein CASSLTGGDYGYTF.